This is a list of T cell receptor beta chains from one sample in a study of T cells in Graves' hyperthyroidism and ophthalmopathy. TCRdb passed the multiplex PCR reads through MiXCR, listing each CDR3 protein once. The table includes a few hundred thousand distinct CDR3 sequences, approximately 15% detected once. The specimen was blood. These receptors all come from a woman aged 55-75 years with Graves' ophthalmopathy. CDR3s include the opening cysteine and the closing phenylalanine or tryptophan. D genes are given only for firm matches. Expanded clones are given a class, and other clones once, few, many or no size at all.

TRBJ2-1 | few | TRBV5-1 | NA | TGCGCCAGCAGCTTGGTGGGGGCTGAGCAGTTCTTC | CASSLVGAEQFF
TRBJ2-1 | many | TRBV12-3/TRBV12-4 | NA | TGTGCCAGTCGACAAGTATACAATGAGCAGTTCTTC | CASRQVYNEQFF
TRBJ2-7 | many | TRBV28 | NA | TGTGCCAGCAGCACCCCCAGCGGGCCGTCCTACGAGCAGTACTTC | CASSTPSGPSYEQYF
TRBJ1-5 | many | TRBV5-6 | NA | TGTGCCAGCAGCCGGACGGCAGGGGCAAGCAATCAGCCCCAGCATTTT | CASSRTAGASNQPQHF
TRBJ2-1 | many | TRBV7-2 | NA | TGTGCCAGCAGCTCCCGAACTCAGGGACAGCAGTTCTTC | CASSSRTQGQQFF
TRBJ2-1 | few | TRBV5-1 | TRBD2 | TGCGCCAGCAAAATTCGTATAGCGGGAGATTTCAATGAGCAGTTCTTC | CASKIRIAGDFNEQFF
TRBJ2-2 | few | TRBV5-6 | NA | TGTGCCAGCAGCTTACCGGGGGCTAACACCGGGGAGCTGTTTTTT | CASSLPGANTGELFF
TRBJ2-5 | few | TRBV5-4 | TRBD1 | TGTGCCAGCAGCCCAACAGGGGGGCGTTCGGAGACCCAGTACTTC | CASSPTGGRSETQYF
TRBJ1-2 | NA | TRBV19 | TRBD1 | TGTGCCAGTAGTATGATGATGGGGACAGGTGGGATCGGCTACACCTTC | CASSMMMGTGGIGYTF
TRBJ2-2 | NA | TRBV11-2 | TRBD1 | TGTGCCAGCAGCCCAACAGGGGCCGGGGAGCTGTTTTTT | CASSPTGAGELFF
TRBJ2-7 | NA | TRBV15 | NA | TGTGCCACCAGCAGGGGGGGAGGACAAATCTACGAGCAGTACTTC | CATSRGGGQIYEQYF
TRBJ2-3 | NA | TRBV5-1 | TRBD1 | TGCGCCAGCAGCTTGGCGCAGGGGGCGAGCACAGATACGCAGTATTTT | CASSLAQGASTDTQYF
TRBJ1-1 | NA | TRBV28 | NA | TGTGCCAGCAGGGGGGTTCTGGCTGAAGCTTTCTTT | CASRGVLAEAFF
TRBJ2-3 | NA | TRBV5-1 | NA | TGCGCCAGCAGCTTCTCGTCGGGCGGTAGCACAGATACGCAGTATTTT | CASSFSSGGSTDTQYF
TRBJ2-1 | NA | TRBV20-1 | NA | TGCAGTGCTAGAGTTGCAGGGGCGAGTTCCTACAATGAGCAGTTCTTC | CSARVAGASSYNEQFF
TRBJ2-5 | many | TRBV15 | TRBD1 | TGTGCCACCAGCCGGACAGGGGGCGTGGGAGAGACCCAGTACTTC | CATSRTGGVGETQYF
TRBJ2-7 | many | TRBV20-1 | TRBD2 | TGCAGTGCTAAAGCGGGGTTCTCCTACGAGCAGTACTTC | CSAKAGFSYEQYF
TRBJ2-3 | NA | TRBV3-1 | TRBD2 | TGTGCCAGCAGCCAAGGCCTCATAACTAGCGGGGAGGGTACAGATACGCAGTATTTT | CASSQGLITSGEGTDTQYF
TRBJ1-2 | many | TRBV4-3 | NA | TGCGCCAGCAGCCAAGATGCGTCGGGTGCTAACTATGGCTACACCTTC | CASSQDASGANYGYTF
TRBJ2-5 | many | TRBV19 | NA | TGTGCCAGTAGTACGGGTGGACGAGAGACCCAGTACTTC | CASSTGGRETQYF